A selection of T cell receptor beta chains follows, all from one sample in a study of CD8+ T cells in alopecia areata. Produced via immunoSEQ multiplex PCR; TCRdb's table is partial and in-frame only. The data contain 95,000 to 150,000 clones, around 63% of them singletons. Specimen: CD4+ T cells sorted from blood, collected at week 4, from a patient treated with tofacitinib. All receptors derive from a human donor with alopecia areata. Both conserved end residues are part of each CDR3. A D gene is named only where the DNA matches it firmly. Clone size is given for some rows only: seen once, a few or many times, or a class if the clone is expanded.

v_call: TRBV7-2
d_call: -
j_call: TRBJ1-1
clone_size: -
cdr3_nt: TGTGCCAGCAGCTTCGGGGGGGAGGGCACTGAAGCTTTCTTT
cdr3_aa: CASSFGGEGTEAFF

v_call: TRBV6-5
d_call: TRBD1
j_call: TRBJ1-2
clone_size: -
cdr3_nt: TGTGCCAGCAGTAAGGACAGGTTCTATGGCTACACCTTC
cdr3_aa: CASSKDRFYGYTF

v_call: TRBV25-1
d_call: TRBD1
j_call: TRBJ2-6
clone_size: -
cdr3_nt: TGTGCCAGCAGGCGGGACAGGGGGGCTGGGGCCAACGTCCTGACTTTC
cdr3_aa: CASRRDRGAGANVLTF

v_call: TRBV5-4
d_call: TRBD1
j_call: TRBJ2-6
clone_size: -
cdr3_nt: TGTGCCAGCAGCTCACAGGGGTCTGGGGCCAACGTCCTGACTTTC
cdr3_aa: CASSSQGSGANVLTF

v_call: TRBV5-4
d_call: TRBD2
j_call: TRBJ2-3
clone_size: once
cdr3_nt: TGTGCCAGCAGCCCTTCTGGCGGGAGGGCTCTAGATACGCAGTATTTT
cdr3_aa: CASSPSGGRALDTQYF

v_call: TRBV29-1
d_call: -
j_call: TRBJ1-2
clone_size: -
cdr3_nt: TGCAGCGTTGAGGGTAATGGGCATGGCTACACCTTC
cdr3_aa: CSVEGNGHGYTF

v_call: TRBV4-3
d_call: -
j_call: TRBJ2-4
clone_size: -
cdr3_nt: TGCGCCAGCAGCCAAGATCTGGGCATAGCCAAAAACATTCAGTACTTC
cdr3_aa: CASSQDLGIAKNIQYF

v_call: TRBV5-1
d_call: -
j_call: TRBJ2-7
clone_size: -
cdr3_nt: TGCGCCAGCAGCTTGGAAGGCTACGAGCAGTACTTC
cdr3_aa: CASSLEGYEQYF

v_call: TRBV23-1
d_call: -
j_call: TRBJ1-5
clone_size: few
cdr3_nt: TGCGCCAGCAGTCAATGGGTAGGGCGCAATCAGCCCCAGCATTTT
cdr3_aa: CASSQWVGRNQPQHF

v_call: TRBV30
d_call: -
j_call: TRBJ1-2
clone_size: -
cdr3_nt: TGTGCCTGGACTGGACACCCGTATGGCTACACCTTC
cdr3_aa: CAWTGHPYGYTF

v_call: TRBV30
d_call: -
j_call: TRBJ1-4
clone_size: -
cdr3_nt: TGTGCCTGGAGTGTAACGGGCAGTCCCGATGAAAAACTGTTTTTT
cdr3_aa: CAWSVTGSPDEKLFF

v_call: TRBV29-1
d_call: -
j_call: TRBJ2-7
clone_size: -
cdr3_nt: TGCAGCGTTGGATATCCAGGGTTAGTCGGCGAGCAGTACTTC
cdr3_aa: CSVGYPGLVGEQYF

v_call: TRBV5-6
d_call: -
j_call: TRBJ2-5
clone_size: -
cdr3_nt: TGTGCCAGCAGCTCCAGGGGCCGGGAAGAGACCCAGTACTTC
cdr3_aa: CASSSRGREETQYF

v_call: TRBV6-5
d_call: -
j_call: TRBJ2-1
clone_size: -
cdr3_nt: TGTGCCAGCAGTACGACAGGCGATGAGCAGTTCTTC
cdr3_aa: CASSTTGDEQFF

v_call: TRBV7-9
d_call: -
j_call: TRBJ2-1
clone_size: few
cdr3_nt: TGTGCCAGCAGCTTAAGTCCGAATGAGCAGTTCTTC
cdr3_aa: CASSLSPNEQFF

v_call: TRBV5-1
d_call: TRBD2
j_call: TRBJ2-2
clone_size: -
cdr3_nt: TGCGCCAGCAGCTTAGGGACTACCTACACCGGGGAGCTGTTTTTT
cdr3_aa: CASSLGTTYTGELFF

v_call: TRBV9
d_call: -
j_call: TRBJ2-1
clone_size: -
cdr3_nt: TGTGCCAGCAGCGTAGAGGCATTCAATGAGCAGTTCTTC
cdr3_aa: CASSVEAFNEQFF

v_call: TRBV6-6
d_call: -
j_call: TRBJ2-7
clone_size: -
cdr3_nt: TGTGCCAGCAGCCCGGAGGACACGATCTACGAGCAGTACTTC
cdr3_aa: CASSPEDTIYEQYF

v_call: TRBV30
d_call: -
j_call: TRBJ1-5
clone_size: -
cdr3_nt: TGTGCCTGGGCTGCGGATTATAGCAATCAGCCCCAGCATTTT
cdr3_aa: CAWAADYSNQPQHF

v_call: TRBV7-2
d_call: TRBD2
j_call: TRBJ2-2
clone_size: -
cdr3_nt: TGTGCCAGCAGCTCCCTAGCGGGGGGTTTCACCGGGGAGCTGTTTTTT
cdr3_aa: CASSSLAGGFTGELFF

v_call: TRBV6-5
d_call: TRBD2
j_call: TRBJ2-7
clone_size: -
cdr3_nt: TGTGCCAGCAGTTACGAGCGGGATTCCTACGAGCAGTACTTC
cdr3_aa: CASSYERDSYEQYF

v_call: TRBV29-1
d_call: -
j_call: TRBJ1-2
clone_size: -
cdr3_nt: TGCAGCGTTAGGTTGGACAGATCTGGCTACACCTTC
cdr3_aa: CSVRLDRSGYTF

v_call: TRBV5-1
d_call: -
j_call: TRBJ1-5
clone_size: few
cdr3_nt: TGCGCCAGCAGCTTGGCTGGATTTAGCAATCAGCCCCAGCATTTT
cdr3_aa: CASSLAGFSNQPQHF

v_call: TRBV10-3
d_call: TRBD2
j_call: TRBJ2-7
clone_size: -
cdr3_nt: TGTGCCATCAGCCTAGGAGCGGGACCCTACGAGCAGTACTTC
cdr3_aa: CAISLGAGPYEQYF

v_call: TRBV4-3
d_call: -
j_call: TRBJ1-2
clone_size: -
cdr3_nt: TGCGCCAGCAGCCAAGCAAACCTCTATGGCTACACCTTC
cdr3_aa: CASSQANLYGYTF

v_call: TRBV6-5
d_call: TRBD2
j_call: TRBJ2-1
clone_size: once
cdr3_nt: TGTGCCAGCAGTAATAGCGGGAGTCGCTACAATGAGCAGTTCTTC
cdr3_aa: CASSNSGSRYNEQFF

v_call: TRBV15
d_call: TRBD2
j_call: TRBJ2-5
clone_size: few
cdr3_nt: TGTGCCACCAGCAGACATCCGGGACTAGCGGGCGGGGGTGAAGAGACCCAGTACTTC
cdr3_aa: CATSRHPGLAGGGEETQYF

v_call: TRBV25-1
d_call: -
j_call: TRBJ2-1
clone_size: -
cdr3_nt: TGTGCCAGCAGTAAAGGACAGTACAATGAGCAGTTCTTC
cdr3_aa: CASSKGQYNEQFF

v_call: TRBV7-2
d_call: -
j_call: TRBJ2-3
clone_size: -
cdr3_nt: TGTGCCAGCAGCTTCAACGCGGGCACAGATACGCAGTATTTT
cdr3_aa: CASSFNAGTDTQYF

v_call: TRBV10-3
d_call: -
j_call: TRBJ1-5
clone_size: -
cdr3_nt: TGTGCCATCAGTGACGCGGAAAAGGGAAGCAATCAGCCCCAGCATTTT
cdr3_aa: CAISDAEKGSNQPQHF

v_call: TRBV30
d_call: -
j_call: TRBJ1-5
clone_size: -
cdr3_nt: TGTGCCTGGAGCCCCCGCGGGGGGGTCAATCAGCCCCAGCATTTT
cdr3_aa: CAWSPRGGVNQPQHF

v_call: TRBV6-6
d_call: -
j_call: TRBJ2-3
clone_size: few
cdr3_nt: TGTGCCAGCAGTTACTCCCTGGCAGATACGCAGTATTTT
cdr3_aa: CASSYSLADTQYF

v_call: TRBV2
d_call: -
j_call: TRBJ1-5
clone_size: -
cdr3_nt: TGTGCCAGCAGTGAAGGGGGGATACTACCTCATGGGAATCAGCCCCAGCATTTT
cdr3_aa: CASSEGGILPHGNQPQHF

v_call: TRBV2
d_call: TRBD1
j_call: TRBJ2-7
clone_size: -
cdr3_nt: TGTGCCAGCAGTGGGGGGACAGGGCGCCCCTACGAGCAGTACTTC
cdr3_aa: CASSGGTGRPYEQYF

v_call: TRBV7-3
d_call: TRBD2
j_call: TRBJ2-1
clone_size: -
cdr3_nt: TGTGCCAGCAGCCCCCCTACGCGGGGGGGAGGCGATGAGCAGTTCTTC
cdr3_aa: CASSPPTRGGGDEQFF

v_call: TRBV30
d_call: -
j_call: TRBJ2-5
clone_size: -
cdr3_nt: TGTGCCTGGAGTGTGGGATCCGAAGAGACCCAGTACTTC
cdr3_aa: CAWSVGSEETQYF

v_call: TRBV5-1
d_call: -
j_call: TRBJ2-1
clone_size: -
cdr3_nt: TGCGCCAGCAGCTTAGGGGGGGAGCGCAATGAGCAGTTCTTC
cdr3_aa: CASSLGGERNEQFF

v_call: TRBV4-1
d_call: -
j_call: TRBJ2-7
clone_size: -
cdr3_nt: TGCGCCAGCAGCCCCAGGGACTTCGGTTTGTACGAGCAGTACTTC
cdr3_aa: CASSPRDFGLYEQYF

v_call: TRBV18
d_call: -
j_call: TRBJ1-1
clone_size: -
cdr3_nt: TGTGCCAGCTCAAACCTGGTGGCTGAAGCTTTCTTT
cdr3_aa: CASSNLVAEAFF

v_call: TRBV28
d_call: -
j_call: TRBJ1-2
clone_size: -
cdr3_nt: TGTGCCAGCAGTTTCCGAGGGAGGGGGTCTGGAGGCTACACCTTC
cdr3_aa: CASSFRGRGSGGYTF

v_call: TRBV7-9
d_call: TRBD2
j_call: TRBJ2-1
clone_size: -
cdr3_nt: TGTGCCAGCAGCTTAGCTAGCGGGAGGGCCTATGGTGAGCAGTTCTTC
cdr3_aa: CASSLASGRAYGEQFF

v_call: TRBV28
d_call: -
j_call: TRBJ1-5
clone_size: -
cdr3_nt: TGTGCCAGCAGGAAACACGGGGCACATCAGCCCCAGCATTTT
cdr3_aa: CASRKHGAHQPQHF

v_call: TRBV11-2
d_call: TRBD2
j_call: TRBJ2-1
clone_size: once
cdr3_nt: TGTGCCAGCAGCTTCTCGGGTGGGAGGGCCTACAATGAGCAGTTCTTC
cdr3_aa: CASSFSGGRAYNEQFF

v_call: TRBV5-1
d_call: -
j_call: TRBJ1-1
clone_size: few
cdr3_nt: TGCGCCAGCAGCTTAGGACTGGAGAACACTGAAGCTTTCTTT
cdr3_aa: CASSLGLENTEAFF

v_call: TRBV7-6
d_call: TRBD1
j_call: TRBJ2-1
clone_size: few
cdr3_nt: TGTGCCTCGACCGGGACAGGGGGTAAATATGAGCAGTTCTTC
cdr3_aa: CASTGTGGKYEQFF

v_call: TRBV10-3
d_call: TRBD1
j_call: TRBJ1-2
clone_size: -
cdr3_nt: TGTGCCATCAGTGAGAGGAGACAGGGCATCGAGGGCTACACCTTC
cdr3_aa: CAISERRQGIEGYTF

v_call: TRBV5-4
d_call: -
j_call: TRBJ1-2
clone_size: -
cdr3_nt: TGTGCCAGCAGCGCCCGGACGGATGACTATGGCTACACCTTC
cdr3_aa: CASSARTDDYGYTF

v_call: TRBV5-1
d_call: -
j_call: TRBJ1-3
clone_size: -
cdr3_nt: TGCGCCAGCAGCATCGGACAGTCGCAAAACACCATATATTTT
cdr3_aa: CASSIGQSQNTIYF